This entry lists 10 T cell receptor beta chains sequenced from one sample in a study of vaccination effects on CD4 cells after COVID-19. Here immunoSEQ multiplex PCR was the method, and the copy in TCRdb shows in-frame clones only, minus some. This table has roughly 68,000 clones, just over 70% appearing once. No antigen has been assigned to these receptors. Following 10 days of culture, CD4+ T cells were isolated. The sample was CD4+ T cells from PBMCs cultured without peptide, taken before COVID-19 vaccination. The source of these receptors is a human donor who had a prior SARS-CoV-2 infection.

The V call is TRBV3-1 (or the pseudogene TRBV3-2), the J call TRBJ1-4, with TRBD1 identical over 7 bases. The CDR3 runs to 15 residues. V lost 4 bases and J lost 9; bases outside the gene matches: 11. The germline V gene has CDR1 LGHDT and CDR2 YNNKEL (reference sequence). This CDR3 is CASSPQRQGRKKLFF. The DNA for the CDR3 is TGTGCCAGCAGCCCCCAACGACAGGGAAGGAAAAAACTGTTTTTT.

CDR3 sequence: CASSLRTSPPREEQFF. The CDR3 DNA reads TGCGCCAGCAGTCTTAGGACTAGCCCACCAAGGGAGGAGCAGTTCTTC. The chain is built from TRBV4-1 and TRBJ2-1; 8 nucleotides agree with TRBD2. The CDR3 runs 16 residues. Germline V gene data show CDR1 as MGHRA and CDR2 as YSYEKL. V was clipped by 6 bases and J by 10 bases; unmatched bases: 17.

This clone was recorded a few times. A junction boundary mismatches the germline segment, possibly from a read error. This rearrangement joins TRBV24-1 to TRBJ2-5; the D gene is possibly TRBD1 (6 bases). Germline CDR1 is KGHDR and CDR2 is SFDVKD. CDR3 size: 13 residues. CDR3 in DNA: TGTGCCACCAGTGAAGGACAGCAAGGGACCCAGTACTTC. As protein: CATSEGQQGTQYF.

CDR3 nucleotides: TGTGCCAGCAGTTACTCCGGACGGGTCTACACCTTC. It codes for CASSYSGRVYTF. The chain links TRBV6-5 to TRBJ1-2; D gene unclear. This CDR3 is 12 amino acids long. V was clipped by 0 bases and J by 10 bases, with 9 bases between them. Germline CDR1 and CDR2: MNHEY and SVGAGI.

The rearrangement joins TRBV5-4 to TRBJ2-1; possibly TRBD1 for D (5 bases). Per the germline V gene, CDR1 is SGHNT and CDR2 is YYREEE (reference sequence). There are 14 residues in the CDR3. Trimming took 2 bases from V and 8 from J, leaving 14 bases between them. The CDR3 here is CASSFDPGPDEQFF. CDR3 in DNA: TGTGCCAGCAGCTTTGATCCAGGGCCGGATGAGCAGTTCTTC. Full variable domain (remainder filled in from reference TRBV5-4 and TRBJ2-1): ETGVTQSPTHLIKTRGQQVTLRCSSQSGHNTVSWYQQALGQGPQFIFQYYREEENGRGNFPPRFSGLQFPNYSSELNVNALELDDSALYLCASSFDPGPDEQFFGPGTRLTVL.

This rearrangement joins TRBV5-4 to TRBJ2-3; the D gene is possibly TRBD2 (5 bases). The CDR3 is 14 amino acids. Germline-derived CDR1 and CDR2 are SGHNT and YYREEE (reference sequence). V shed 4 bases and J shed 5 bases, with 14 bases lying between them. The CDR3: CASSTRVGVDTQYF. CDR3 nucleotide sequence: TGTGCCAGCAGCACGCGGGTGGGAGTAGATACGCAGTATTTT.

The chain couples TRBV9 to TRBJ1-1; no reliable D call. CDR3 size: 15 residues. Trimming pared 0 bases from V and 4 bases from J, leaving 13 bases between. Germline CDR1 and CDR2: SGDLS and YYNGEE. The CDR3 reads CASSVDGTGVTEAFF. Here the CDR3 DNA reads TGTGCCAGCAGCGTAGACGGAACCGGGGTCACTGAAGCTTTCTTT.

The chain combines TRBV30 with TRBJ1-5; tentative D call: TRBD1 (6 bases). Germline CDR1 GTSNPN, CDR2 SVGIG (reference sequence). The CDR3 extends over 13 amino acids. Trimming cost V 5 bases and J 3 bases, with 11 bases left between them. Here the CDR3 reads CAWGQTYNQPQHF. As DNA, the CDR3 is TGTGCCTGGGGACAGACCTACAATCAGCCCCAGCATTTT.

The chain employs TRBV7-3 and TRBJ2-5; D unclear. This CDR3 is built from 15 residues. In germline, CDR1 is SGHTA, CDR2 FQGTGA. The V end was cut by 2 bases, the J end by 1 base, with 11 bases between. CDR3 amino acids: CASSLGVHSQETQYF. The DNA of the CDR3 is TGTGCCAGCAGCTTAGGTGTGCACTCCCAAGAGACCCAGTACTTC.

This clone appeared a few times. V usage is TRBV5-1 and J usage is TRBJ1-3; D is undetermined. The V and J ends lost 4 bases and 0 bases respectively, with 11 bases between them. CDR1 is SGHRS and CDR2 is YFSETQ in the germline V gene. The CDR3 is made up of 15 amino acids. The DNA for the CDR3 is TGCGCCAGCAGCCCACCAGAGAGCTCTGGAAACACCATATATTTT. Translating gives CASSPPESSGNTIYF.